The 8 T cell receptor beta chains below were found in one sample sequenced in a study of OX40 agonist ivuxolimab in advanced cancers. Receptor amplification or capture employed the immunoSEQ multiplex PCR assay. TCRdb carries this immuneACCESS record with in-frame sequences only. Its versions omit some clonotypes, under half of them owing to an unresolved V gene in the studies checked, with the rest unexplained. The table for this sample lists 76,000 or so clones; 93% of them were counted only once. The ten largest clones represent roughly 6.5% of the sample. The sample in question was CD4+ or CD8+ T cells sorted from blood, obtained in a trial of the OX40 agonist ivuxolimab. These receptors all stem from an adult with an advanced solid tumor such as melanoma, head and neck, liver or kidney cancer.

The sample holds one count of this clone. V usage is TRBV19 and J usage is TRBJ2-5, with D possibly being TRBD1 (6 bases). V gave up 5 bases and J gave up 3 bases, with 10 bases separating them. CDR3 length: 13 amino acids. CDR1 is LNHDA and CDR2 is SQIVND in the germline V gene (reference sequence). CDR3 sequence (DNA): TGTGCCAGTAGTCCCAGGGGAGAAGAGACCCAGTACTTC. This translates into CASSPRGEETQYF.

This rearrangement joins TRBV28 to TRBJ2-5; TRBD2 might be the D (6 bases). V was trimmed by 6 bases and J by 4 bases, leaving 9 bases between them. CDR1 is MDHEN, CDR2 SYDVKM, per germline. This CDR3 region has 12 residues. CDR3 residues: CASRETRETQYF. Here the CDR3 DNA reads TGTGCCAGCAGAGAGACTAGAGAGACCCAGTACTTC. Looking up the rest from reference TRBV28 and TRBJ2-5 gives the full variable domain: DVKVTQSSRYLVKRTGEKVFLECVQDMDHENMFWYRQDPGLGLRLIYFSYDVKMKEKGDIPEGYSVSREKKERFSLILESASTNQTSMYLCASRETRETQYFGPGTRLLVL.

The gene calls are TRBV5-1 and TRBJ1-5, with 10 bases identical to TRBD1. V lost 3 bases and J lost 5; bases outside the gene matches: 2. The CDR3 has 14 residues. Germline lookup yields CDR1 SGHRS and CDR2 YFSETQ. CDR3 DNA sequence: TGCGCCAGCAGCTCCGGACAGGGGGATCAGCCCCAGCATTTT. Protein sequence: CASSSGQGDQPQHF.

This clone is a singleton in its sample. The chain has TRBV27 and TRBJ2-1, with no clear D. The CDR3 consists of 12 residues. The germline V gene encodes CDR1 MNHEY and CDR2 SMNVEV (reference sequence). V lost 3 bases and J lost 10, with 10 bases in between. CDR3 in DNA: TGTGCCAGCAGTTTTGGAGACGGCGAGCAGTTCTTC. Its translation is CASSFGDGEQFF.

V and J are TRBV9 and TRBJ1-2, with 7 bases fitting TRBD1. Germline V gene data show CDR1 as SGDLS and CDR2 as YYNGEE. The CDR3 loop spans 13 amino acids. J gave up 4 bases and V 4 bases, and 4 bases lay outside the gene matches. CDR3 bases: TGTGCCAGCAGCACGCGGGACAGCTATGGCTACACCTTC. It is translated as CASSTRDSYGYTF.

The chain links TRBV9 to TRBJ1-5, with a tentative D call TRBD1 (5 bases). Trimming shortened V by 7 bases and J by 6 bases, and 17 bases separated the two germline ends. The CDR3 extends over 14 amino acids. Germline-derived CDR1 and CDR2 are SGDLS and YYNGEE. In nucleotides, the CDR3 is TGTGCCAGCTCGCCCGGGGCGGGCCCTCAGCCCCAGCATTTT. Protein sequence: CASSPGAGPQPQHF.

V gene TRBV27 combines with J gene TRBJ2-1, with D possibly matching TRBD2 (7 bases). This CDR3 has 14 amino acids. CDR1 and CDR2 from the germline V gene are MNHEY and SMNVEV (reference sequence). V was cut by 9 bases and J by 5 bases, with 17 bases left in between. CDR3: CASGWGGTDNEQFF. CDR3 DNA sequence: TGTGCCAGTGGGTGGGGGGGCACAGACAATGAGCAGTTCTTC.

The V gene is TRBV7-2, the J gene TRBJ1-4; TRBD1 might be the D (6 bases). This CDR3 contains 14 residues. Germline V gene sequence: CDR1 SGHTA, CDR2 FQGNSA. V lost 1 base to trimming and J lost 6 bases, with 9 bases between them. The CDR3 loop reads CASSLDPGDEKLFF. Here the CDR3 DNA reads TGTGCCAGCAGCTTAGATCCAGGGGATGAAAAACTGTTTTTT.